This T cell receptor (beta chain) was captured in a study of shared clonotypes between healthy human individuals. Study-level findings and limits: Only blood was sampled, and tissue TCR repertoires likely differ from blood ones.

A word on this clone: What it binds is unknown.

Germline V CDR1 and CDR2: SGHNT, YYREEE (reference sequence). Deletions cut 2 bases from V and 8 bases from J, with 14 bases between. CDR3 length: 14 residues. The protocol was immunoSEQ multiplex PCR, while the TCRdb copy is restricted to in-frame clones and leaves out a portion. The data contain roughly 850,000 clones, about 96% of them seen just once; the ten biggest clones take up around 0.21%. Naive CD8 cells were CD45RO-negative, positively selected for CCR7, excluding terminally differentiated effector memory CD45RA+ cells. Sequenced: naive CD8+ T cells sorted from blood. The gene calls are TRBV5-4 and TRBJ2-1; D not resolved. The origin of this receptor is a man between 25 and 39 years old in good health. The CDR3 DNA sequence: TGTGCCAGCAGCTTCCAGGCCGACACCGATGAGCAGTTCTTC. Its translation: CASSFQADTDEQFF.